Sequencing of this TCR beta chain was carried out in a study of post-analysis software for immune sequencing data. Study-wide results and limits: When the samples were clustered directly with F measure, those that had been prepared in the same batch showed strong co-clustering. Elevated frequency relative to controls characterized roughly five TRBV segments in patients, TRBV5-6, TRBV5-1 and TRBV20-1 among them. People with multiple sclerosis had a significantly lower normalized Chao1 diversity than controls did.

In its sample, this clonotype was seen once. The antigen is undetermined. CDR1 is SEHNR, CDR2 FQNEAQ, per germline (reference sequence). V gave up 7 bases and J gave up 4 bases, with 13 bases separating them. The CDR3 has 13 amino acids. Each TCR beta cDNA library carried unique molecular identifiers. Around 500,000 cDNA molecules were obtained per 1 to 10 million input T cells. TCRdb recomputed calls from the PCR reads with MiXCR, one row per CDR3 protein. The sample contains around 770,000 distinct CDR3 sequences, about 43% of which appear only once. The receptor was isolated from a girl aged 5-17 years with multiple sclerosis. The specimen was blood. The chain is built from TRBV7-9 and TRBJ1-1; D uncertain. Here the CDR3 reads CASNPVSGTEAFF. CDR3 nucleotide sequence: TGTGCCAGCAATCCTGTTAGTGGCACTGAAGCTTTCTTT.